These 17 T cell receptor beta chains originate from one sample sequenced in a study of T cells in Graves' hyperthyroidism and ophthalmopathy. The source material, RNA transcripts, was used to amplify TCR beta CDR3 regions. Researchers ran a first-round RT-PCR on the TCR CDR3 using the HTBI primer set. MiXCR, run by TCRdb on the multiplex PCR reads, gives a single entry per CDR3 protein. The sample records about 840,000 distinct CDR3 sequences, 38% being singletons. Sequenced material: blood. These receptors all stem from a man aged 18 to 30 with Graves' hyperthyroidism.

V is TRBV7-9 and J is TRBJ1-1; 8 nucleotides line up with TRBD1. In germline, CDR1 is SEHNR, CDR2 FQNEAQ (reference sequence). The CDR3 is 14 residues long. The V and J ends lost 6 bases and 5 bases, in that order; junction bases with no gene match: 8. As DNA, the CDR3 is TGTGCCAGCAGTCCGACAGGGGTAGAAACTGAAGCTTTCTTT. Translated: CASSPTGVETEAFF.

This chain uses TRBV29-1 with TRBJ1-2, with 7 positions matching TRBD1. This CDR3 comprises 13 residues. With 4 bases clipped from V and 8 bases from J, the junction kept 10 bases outside the gene matches. Germline V gene sequence: CDR1 SQVTM, CDR2 ANQGSEA. The CDR3 coding sequence is TGCAGCGTTGGCTCAGGGGGTTCAGGCGGCTACACCTTC. Translating it yields CSVGSGGSGGYTF.

This chain connects TRBV9 to TRBJ1-1; no clear D gene. This CDR3 is 14 amino acids long. Germline CDR1 and CDR2: SGDLS and YYNGEE. Trimming cost V 5 bases and J 1 base, with 12 bases left between them. The DNA for the CDR3 is TGTGCCAGCAGTTTAGAGGTTGCGAACACTGAAGCTTTCTTT. It encodes CASSLEVANTEAFF. Drawing the rest from reference TRBV9 and TRBJ1-1, the complete variable domain is DSGVTQTPKHLITATGQRVTLRCSPRSGDLSVYWYQQSLDQGLQFLIQYYNGEERAKGNILERFSAQQFPDLHSELNLSSLELGDSALYFCASSLEVANTEAFFGQGTRLTVV.

For this clonotype: A single base is all that separates this from a far larger clone, so a read error is likely. This chain links TRBV4-2 with TRBJ1-1; D ambiguous. With 7 bases removed from V and 0 bases from J, the gap between germline ends came to 9 bases. The germline V gene encodes CDR1 LGHNA and CDR2 YNFKEQ. This CDR3 is 13 amino acids long. This CDR3 is CASNSDLNTEAFF. The CDR3, as DNA: TGTGCCAGCAACTCGGACCTGAACACTGAAGCTTTCTTT.

This chain joins TRBV29-1 and TRBJ2-7; 9 nucleotides match TRBD1. The CDR3 consists of 13 residues. J gave up 7 bases and V 2 bases, and 6 bases lay outside the gene matches. Germline assignment: CDR1 SQVTM and CDR2 ANQGSEA. The CDR3 reads CSVESTGGGEQYF. The CDR3 bases are TGCAGCGTTGAATCTACAGGGGGCGGAGAGCAGTACTTC.

This clonotype was counted only a few times. The chain carries TRBV29-1 and TRBJ2-1, with TRBD2 identical over 13 bases. The CDR3 runs 13 residues. J gave up 7 bases and V 4 bases, and 1 base lay outside the gene matches. Germline values: CDR1 SQVTM, CDR2 ANQGSEA. The CDR3 region is CSVGLAGGNEQFF. In nucleotides, the CDR3 is TGCAGCGTTGGACTAGCGGGAGGAAATGAGCAGTTCTTC.

In its sample, this clonotype was seen a few times. The chain recombines TRBV9 with TRBJ2-2; 12 bases map to TRBD2. Germline assignment: CDR1 SGDLS and CDR2 YYNGEE. The CDR3 contains 17 residues. V lost 6 bases, J lost 6 bases, and 12 bases stayed unmatched. This CDR3 is CASTGASGRDRPGELFF. The CDR3 nucleotides read TGTGCCAGCACGGGGGCTAGCGGGAGGGACCGTCCCGGGGAGCTGTTTTTT. The full variable domain, completed using reference TRBV9 and TRBJ2-2, is DSGVTQTPKHLITATGQRVTLRCSPRSGDLSVYWYQQSLDQGLQFLIQYYNGEERAKGNILERFSAQQFPDLHSELNLSSLELGDSALYFCASTGASGRDRPGELFFGEGSRLTVL.

Here the CDR3 reads CASSLISGPYEQYF. The CDR3 DNA reads as TGTGCCAGCAGCTTAATTAGCGGGCCCTACGAGCAGTACTTC. The chain is built from TRBV7-3 and TRBJ2-7; 7 nucleotides agree with TRBD2. Per germline, CDR1 SGHTA and CDR2 FQGTGA. The CDR3 covers 14 residues. J was trimmed by 2 bases and V by 1 base; bases with no gene match: 2.

J is TRBJ1-1 and V is TRBV28; D ambiguous. Germline CDR1 and CDR2: MDHEN and SYDVKM. Trimming took off 11 bases at V and 0 bases at J, with 19 bases between the two ends. The CDR3 runs to 15 residues. The CDR3 is CAGNQPGNMNTEAFF. The CDR3 DNA reads TGTGCCGGCAACCAGCCCGGGAACATGAACACTGAAGCTTTCTTT.

V is TRBV6-2 or TRBV6-3 and J is TRBJ2-7; D is unresolved. V lost 0 bases to trimming and J lost 0 bases, with 6 bases between them. The CDR3 runs to 14 residues. Germline CDR1 reads MNHEY; CDR2 reads SVGEGT. The CDR3 nucleotides are TGTGCCAGCAGTTACTCCGATCCCTCCTACGAGCAGTACTTC. Its protein product is CASSYSDPSYEQYF.

This clonotype was seen a handful of times. The rearrangement uses TRBV5-8 and TRBJ1-5, with D perhaps matching TRBD1 (5 bases). The CDR3 length is 15 residues. Trimming removed 0 bases from V and 7 bases from J, with 14 bases in between. Germline CDR1 is SGHTS and CDR2 is YDEGEE. The CDR3 here is CASSLAGGVVQPQHF. CDR3 DNA sequence: TGTGCCAGCAGCTTGGCCGGGGGGGTGGTACAGCCCCAGCATTTT.

The rearrangement uses TRBV5-5 and TRBJ2-2; D remains ambiguous. CDR1 and CDR2 from the germline V gene are SGHKS and YYEKEE (reference sequence). Trimming stripped 4 bases from V and 13 bases from J, with 11 bases between. CDR3 length equals 11 residues. The CDR3 region has the DNA TGTGCCAGCAGCCCCGCCACGGCGCTGTTTTTT. This encodes CASSPATALFF.

In its sample, this clonotype was seen many times. V usage is TRBV25-1 and J usage is TRBJ2-7; 7 nucleotides line up with TRBD1. This CDR3 is built from 15 residues. Germline trimming cut 3 bases from V and 5 bases from J; bases unmatched to any gene: 10. Germline CDR1 MGHDK, CDR2 SYGVNS. CDR3 DNA: TGTGCCAGCAGTGACCCTTGGACAGGCGTCCACGAGCAGTACTTC. This encodes CASSDPWTGVHEQYF.

This clonotype showed up many times. The chain recombines TRBV29-1 with TRBJ2-2; D uncertain. Trimming cost V 6 bases and J 5 bases, with 4 bases left between them. Germline CDR1 reads SQVTM; CDR2 reads ANQGSEA. The CDR3 length is 10 residues. The CDR3 sequence is CSVGTGELFF. CDR3 sequence (DNA): TGCAGCGTAGGAACCGGGGAGCTGTTTTTT.

The chain links TRBV2 to TRBJ2-7; TRBD2 matches at 13 bases. The CDR3 totals 14 residues. Germline-derived CDR1 and CDR2 are SNHLY and FYNNEI. The trim removed 6 bases at V and 7 bases at J, leaving 6 bases unmatched. The CDR3 DNA reads TGTGCCAGCAGCGACGGGACTAGCGGGACTGAGCAGTACTTC. Translation: CASSDGTSGTEQYF. Supplemented by reference TRBV2 and TRBJ2-7, the full variable domain reads EPEVTQTPSHQVTQMGQEVILRCVPISNHLYFYWYRQILGQKVEFLVSFYNNEISEKSEIFDDQFSVERPDGSNFTLKIRSTKLEDSAMYFCASSDGTSGTEQYFGPGTRLTVT.

This chain links TRBV6-5 with TRBJ1-5; 9 bases map to TRBD1. The CDR3 is 14 residues long. The ends lost 4 bases at V and 7 bases at J; junction bases unmatched: 5. Germline assignment: CDR1 MNHEY and CDR2 SVGAGI. The CDR3 region is CASSFGQGKQPQHF. The CDR3 DNA is TGTGCCAGCAGTTTCGGACAGGGGAAACAGCCCCAGCATTTT.

Ten or more counts support this clonotype. This chain connects TRBV2 to TRBJ2-5, with a tentative D call TRBD1 (5 bases). Germline V gene sequence: CDR1 SNHLY, CDR2 FYNNEI. CDR3 length: 13 amino acids. Trimming stripped 2 bases from V and 2 bases from J, with 6 bases between. The CDR3 bases are TGTGCCAGCAGTGAAAACAGGCAAGAGACCCAGTACTTC. Translated: CASSENRQETQYF.